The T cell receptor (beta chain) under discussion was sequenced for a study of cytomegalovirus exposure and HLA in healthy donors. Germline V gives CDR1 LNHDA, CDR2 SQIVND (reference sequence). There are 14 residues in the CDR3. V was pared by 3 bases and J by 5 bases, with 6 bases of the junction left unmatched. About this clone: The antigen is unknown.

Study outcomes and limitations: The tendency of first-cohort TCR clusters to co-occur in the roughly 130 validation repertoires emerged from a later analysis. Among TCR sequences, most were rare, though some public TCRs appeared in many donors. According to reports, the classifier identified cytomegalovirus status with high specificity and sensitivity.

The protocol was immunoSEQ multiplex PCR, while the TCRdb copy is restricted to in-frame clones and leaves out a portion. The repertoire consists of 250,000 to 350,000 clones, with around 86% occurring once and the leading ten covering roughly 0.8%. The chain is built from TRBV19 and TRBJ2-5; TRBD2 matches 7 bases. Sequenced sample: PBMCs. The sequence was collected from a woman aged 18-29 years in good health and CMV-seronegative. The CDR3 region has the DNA TGTGCCAGTAGTATTAGTCTAGCGGTGGAGACCCAGTACTTC. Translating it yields CASSISLAVETQYF.